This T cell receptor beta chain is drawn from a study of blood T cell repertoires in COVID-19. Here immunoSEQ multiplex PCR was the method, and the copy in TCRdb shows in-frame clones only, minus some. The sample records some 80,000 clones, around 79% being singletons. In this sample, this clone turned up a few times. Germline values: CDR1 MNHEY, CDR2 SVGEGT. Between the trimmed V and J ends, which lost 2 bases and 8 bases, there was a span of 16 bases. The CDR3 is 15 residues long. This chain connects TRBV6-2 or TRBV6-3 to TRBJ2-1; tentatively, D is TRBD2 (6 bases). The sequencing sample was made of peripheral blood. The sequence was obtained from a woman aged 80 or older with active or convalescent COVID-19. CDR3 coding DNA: TGTGCCAGCAGTTACGGGACTCTGGGGGGAGATGAGCAGTTCTTC. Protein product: CASSYGTLGGDEQFF.